This T cell receptor beta chain was profiled in a study of CD8 T cells in Susac syndrome. Each Susac syndrome patient had definite or probable disease by recently defined criteria. Negative isolation yielded CD8+ and CD4+ T cells; FACS enriched TEMRA cells. The RNA, about 0.45 to 1 ug, was put through reverse transcription using random hexamers. TCRdb independently ran MiXCR on the immunoSEQ multiplex PCR reads; one entry per CDR3 protein. The sample comprises under 200,000 distinct CDR3 sequences, 75% to 95% of which are singletons, and approximately 0.09% rests with the top ten. Sequenced sample: CD4+ T cells from PBMCs. The receptor's source is a human donor with Susac syndrome.

The CDR3 is CASSRPGEPYNEQFF. DNA of the CDR3: TGTGCCAGCAGTCGCCCGGGGGAGCCCTACAATGAGCAGTTCTTC. The chain has TRBV27 and TRBJ2-1; D is possibly TRBD2 (6 bases). The CDR3 consists of 15 residues. Between the trimmed V and J ends, which lost 5 bases and 2 bases, there was a span of 13 bases. Germline assignment: CDR1 MNHEY and CDR2 SMNVEV (reference sequence).